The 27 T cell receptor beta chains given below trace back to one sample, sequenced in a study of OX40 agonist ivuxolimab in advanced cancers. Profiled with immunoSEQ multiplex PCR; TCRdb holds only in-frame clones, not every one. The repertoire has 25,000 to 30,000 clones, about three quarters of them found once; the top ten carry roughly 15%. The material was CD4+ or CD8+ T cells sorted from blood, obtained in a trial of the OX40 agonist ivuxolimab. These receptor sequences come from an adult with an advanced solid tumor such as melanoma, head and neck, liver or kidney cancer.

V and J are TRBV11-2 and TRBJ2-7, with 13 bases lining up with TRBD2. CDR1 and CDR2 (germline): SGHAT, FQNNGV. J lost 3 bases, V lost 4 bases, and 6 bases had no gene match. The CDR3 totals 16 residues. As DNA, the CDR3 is TGTGCCAGCAGCTCCGGGACTAGCGGGGCCTTCTACGAGCAGTACTTC. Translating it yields CASSSGTSGAFYEQYF.

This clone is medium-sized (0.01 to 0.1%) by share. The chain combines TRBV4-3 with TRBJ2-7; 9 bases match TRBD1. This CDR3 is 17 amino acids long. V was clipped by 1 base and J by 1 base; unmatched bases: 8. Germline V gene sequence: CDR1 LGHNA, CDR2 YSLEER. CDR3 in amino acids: CASSQAYQTGGSYEQYF. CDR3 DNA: TGCGCCAGCAGCCAAGCATATCAGACAGGGGGTTCCTACGAGCAGTACTTC.

The CDR3 coding sequence is TGTGCCAGCAGCGAGGGGGCTAGCGGGACAGATACGCAGTATTTT. This sequence encodes CASSEGASGTDTQYF. The V call is TRBV9, the J call TRBJ2-3; D is perhaps TRBD2 (8 bases). Germline CDR1 and CDR2: SGDLS and YYNGEE. Trimming cost V 3 bases and J 3 bases, with 14 bases left between them. The CDR3 spans 15 residues.

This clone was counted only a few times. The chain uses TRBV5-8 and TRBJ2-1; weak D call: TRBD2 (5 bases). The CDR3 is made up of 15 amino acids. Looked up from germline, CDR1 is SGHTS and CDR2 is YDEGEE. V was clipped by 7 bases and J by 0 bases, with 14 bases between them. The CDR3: CASSFGRPSYNEQFF. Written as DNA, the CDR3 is TGTGCCAGCTCCTTTGGGAGACCCTCCTACAATGAGCAGTTCTTC.

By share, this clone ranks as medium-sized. The CDR3 spells CASSPRQAGGNTEAFF. The CDR3 DNA reads TGTGCCAGTAGTCCACGTCAGGCAGGGGGAAACACTGAAGCTTTCTTT. The V call is TRBV19, the J call TRBJ1-1; 7 nucleotides match TRBD1. The V and J ends lost 5 bases and 2 bases, in that order; junction bases with no gene match: 11. Looked up from germline, CDR1 is LNHDA and CDR2 is SQIVND (reference sequence). This CDR3 is built from 16 residues.

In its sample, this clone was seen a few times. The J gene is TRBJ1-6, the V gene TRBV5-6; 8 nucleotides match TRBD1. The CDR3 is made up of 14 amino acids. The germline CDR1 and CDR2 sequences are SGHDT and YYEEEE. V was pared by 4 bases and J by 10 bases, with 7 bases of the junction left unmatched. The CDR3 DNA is TGTGCCAGCAGCCCAGGACAGGGTCGGTCACCCCTCCACTTT. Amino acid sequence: CASSPGQGRSPLHF.

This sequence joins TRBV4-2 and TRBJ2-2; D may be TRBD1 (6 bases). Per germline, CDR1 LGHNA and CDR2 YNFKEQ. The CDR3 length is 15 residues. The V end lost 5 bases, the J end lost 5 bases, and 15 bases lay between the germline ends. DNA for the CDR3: TGTGCCAGCAGCTTGGATACTACAGGGACCGGGGAGCTGTTTTTT. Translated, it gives CASSLDTTGTGELFF.

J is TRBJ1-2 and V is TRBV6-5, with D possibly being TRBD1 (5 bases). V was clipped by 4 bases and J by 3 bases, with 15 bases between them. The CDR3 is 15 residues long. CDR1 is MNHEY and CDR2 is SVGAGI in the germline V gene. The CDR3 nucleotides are TGTGCCAGCAGTTCTAGGAGGGTAGGGGACTATGGCTACACCTTC. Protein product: CASSSRRVGDYGYTF.

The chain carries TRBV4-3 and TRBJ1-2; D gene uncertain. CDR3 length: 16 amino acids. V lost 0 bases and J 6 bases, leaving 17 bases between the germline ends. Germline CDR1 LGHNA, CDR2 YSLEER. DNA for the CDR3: TGCGCCAGCAGCCAAGAATATTCAGGACTGCCGGATGGCTACACCTTC. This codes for CASSQEYSGLPDGYTF.

The CDR3 loop is CASSQGIAGIDEQYF. Here the CDR3 DNA reads TGCGCCAGCAGCCAAGGCATAGCGGGGATCGACGAGCAGTACTTC. This rearrangement joins TRBV4-3 to TRBJ2-7; 8 nucleotides line up with TRBD2. J gave up 5 bases and V 1 base, and 7 bases lay outside the gene matches. CDR3 length: 15 residues. Germline V gives CDR1 LGHNA, CDR2 YSLEER.

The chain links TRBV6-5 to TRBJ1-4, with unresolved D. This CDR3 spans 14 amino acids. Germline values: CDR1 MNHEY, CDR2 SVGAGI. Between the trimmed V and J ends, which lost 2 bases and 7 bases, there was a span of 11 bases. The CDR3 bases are TGTGCCAGCAGTTACATTGGGATAGGTGAAAAACTGTTTTTT. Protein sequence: CASSYIGIGEKLFF.

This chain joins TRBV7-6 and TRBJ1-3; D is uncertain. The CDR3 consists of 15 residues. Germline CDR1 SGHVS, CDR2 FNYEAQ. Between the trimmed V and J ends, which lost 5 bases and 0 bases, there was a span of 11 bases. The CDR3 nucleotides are TGTGCCAGCAGCCTTGGCAGGAGCTCTGGAAACACCATATATTTT. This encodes CASSLGRSSGNTIYF.

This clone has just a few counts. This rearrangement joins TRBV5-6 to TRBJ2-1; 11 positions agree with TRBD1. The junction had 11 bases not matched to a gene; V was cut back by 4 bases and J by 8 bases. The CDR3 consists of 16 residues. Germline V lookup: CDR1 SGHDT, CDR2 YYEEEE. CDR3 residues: CASSGIPGQGVYEQFF. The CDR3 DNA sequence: TGTGCCAGCAGCGGGATACCGGGACAGGGGGTCTATGAGCAGTTCTTC.

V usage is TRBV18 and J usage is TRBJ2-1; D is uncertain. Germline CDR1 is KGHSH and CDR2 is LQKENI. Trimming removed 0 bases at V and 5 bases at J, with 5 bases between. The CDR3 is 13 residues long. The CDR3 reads CASSPPPDNEQFF. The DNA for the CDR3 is TGTGCCAGCTCACCACCGCCGGACAATGAGCAGTTCTTC.

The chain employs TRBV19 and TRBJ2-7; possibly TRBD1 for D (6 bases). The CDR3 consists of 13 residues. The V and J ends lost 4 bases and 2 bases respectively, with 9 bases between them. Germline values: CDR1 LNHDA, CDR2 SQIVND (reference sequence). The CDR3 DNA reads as TGTGCCAGTAGTAAGGACAGAGCCTACGAGCAGTACTTC. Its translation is CASSKDRAYEQYF.

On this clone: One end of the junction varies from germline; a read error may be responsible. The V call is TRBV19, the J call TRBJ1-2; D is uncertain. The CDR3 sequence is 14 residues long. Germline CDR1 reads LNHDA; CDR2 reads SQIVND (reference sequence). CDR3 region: CASSIASTNYDYTF. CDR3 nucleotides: TGTGCCAGTAGTATCGCCAGCACTAACTATGACTACACCTTC.

The CDR3 DNA reads as TGTGCCAGTAGTATATCCACCGGGACAGGGATGGAGGAGACCCAGTACTTC. It encodes CASSISTGTGMEETQYF. The chain couples TRBV19 to TRBJ2-5; 9 bases fit TRBD1. The CDR3 is made up of 17 amino acids. The germline V gene encodes CDR1 LNHDA and CDR2 SQIVND (reference sequence). V shed 2 bases, J shed 5 bases, and the junction held 12 bases outside the gene matches.

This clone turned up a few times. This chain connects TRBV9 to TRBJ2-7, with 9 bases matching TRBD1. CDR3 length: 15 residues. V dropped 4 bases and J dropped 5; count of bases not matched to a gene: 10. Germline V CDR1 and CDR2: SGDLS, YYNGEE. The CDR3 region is CASSFAGTGTDEQYF. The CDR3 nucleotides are TGTGCCAGCAGCTTCGCCGGGACAGGGACAGACGAGCAGTACTTC.

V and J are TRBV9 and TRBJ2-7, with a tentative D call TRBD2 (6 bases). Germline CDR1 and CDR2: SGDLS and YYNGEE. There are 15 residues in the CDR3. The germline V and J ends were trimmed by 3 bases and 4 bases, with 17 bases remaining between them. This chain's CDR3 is CASSEEGSREYEQYF. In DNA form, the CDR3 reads TGTGCCAGCAGCGAGGAGGGTAGCAGAGAGTACGAGCAGTACTTC.

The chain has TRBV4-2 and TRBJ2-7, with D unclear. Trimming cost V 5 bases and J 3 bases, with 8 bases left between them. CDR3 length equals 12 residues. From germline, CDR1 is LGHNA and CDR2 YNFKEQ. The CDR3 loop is CASSLVGYEQYF. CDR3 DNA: TGTGCCAGCAGCTTGGTTGGCTACGAGCAGTACTTC.

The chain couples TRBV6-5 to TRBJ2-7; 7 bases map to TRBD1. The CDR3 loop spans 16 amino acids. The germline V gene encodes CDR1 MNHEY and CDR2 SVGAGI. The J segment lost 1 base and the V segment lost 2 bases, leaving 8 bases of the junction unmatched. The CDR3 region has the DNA TGTGCCAGCAGTTACGTTATAACAGGGGAATCCTACGAGCAGTACTTC. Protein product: CASSYVITGESYEQYF.

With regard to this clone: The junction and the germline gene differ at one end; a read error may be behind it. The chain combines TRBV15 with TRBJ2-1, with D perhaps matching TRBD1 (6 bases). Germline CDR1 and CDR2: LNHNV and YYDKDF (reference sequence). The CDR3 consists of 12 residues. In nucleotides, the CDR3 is TGTGCCACCGGCAGGGGCCACAATGAGCAGTTCTTC. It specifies CATGRGHNEQFF. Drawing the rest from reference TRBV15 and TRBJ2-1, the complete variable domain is DAMVIQNPRYQVTQFGKPVTLSCSQTLNHNVMYWYQQKSSQAPKLLFHYYDKDFNNEADTPDNFQSRRPNTSFCFLDIRSPGLGDTAMYLCATGRGHNEQFFGPGTRLTVL.

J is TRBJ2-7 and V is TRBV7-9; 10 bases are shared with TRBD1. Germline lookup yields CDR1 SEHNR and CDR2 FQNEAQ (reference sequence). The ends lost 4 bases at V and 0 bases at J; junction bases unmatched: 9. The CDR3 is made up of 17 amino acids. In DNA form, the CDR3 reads TGTGCCAGCAGCTCTACCCGGACAGGGGGGGCCTCCTACGAGCAGTACTTC. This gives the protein CASSSTRTGGASYEQYF.

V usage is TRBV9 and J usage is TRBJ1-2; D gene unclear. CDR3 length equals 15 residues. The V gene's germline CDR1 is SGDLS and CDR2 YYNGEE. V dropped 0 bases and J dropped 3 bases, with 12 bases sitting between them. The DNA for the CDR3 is TGTGCCAGCAGCGTAGCCGGAGGGCCTTACTATGGCTACACCTTC. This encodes CASSVAGGPYYGYTF.

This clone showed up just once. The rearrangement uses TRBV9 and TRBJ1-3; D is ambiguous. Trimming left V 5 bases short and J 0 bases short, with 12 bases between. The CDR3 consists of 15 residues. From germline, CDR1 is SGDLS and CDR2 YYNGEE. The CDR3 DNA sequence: TGTGCCAGCAGTGAAGAAACTTTCTCTGGAAACACCATATATTTT. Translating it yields CASSEETFSGNTIYF.

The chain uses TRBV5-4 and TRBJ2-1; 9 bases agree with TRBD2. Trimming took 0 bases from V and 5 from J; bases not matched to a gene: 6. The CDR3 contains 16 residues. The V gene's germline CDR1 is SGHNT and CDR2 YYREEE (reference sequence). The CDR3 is CASSLGLAGLNNEQFF. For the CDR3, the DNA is TGTGCCAGCAGCTTGGGGCTAGCGGGGCTAAACAATGAGCAGTTCTTC. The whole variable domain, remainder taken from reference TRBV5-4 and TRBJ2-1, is ETGVTQSPTHLIKTRGQQVTLRCSSQSGHNTVSWYQQALGQGPQFIFQYYREEENGRGNFPPRFSGLQFPNYSSELNVNALELDDSALYLCASSLGLAGLNNEQFFGPGTRLTVL.

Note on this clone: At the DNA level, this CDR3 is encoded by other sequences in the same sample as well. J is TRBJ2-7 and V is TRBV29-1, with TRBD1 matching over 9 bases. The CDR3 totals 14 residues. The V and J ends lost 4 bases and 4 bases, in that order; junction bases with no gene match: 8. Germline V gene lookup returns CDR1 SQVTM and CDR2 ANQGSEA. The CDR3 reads CSVAPDRGNYEQYF. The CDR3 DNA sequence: TGCAGCGTTGCGCCCGACAGGGGGAATTACGAGCAGTACTTC.